The clone carrying this TCR beta chain has more than one count but fewer than ten. Its specificity is unknown. The sample is drawn from a study of neoadjuvant anti-PD-1 for oral cavity cancer. Broader study findings: Only three patients per response group were TCR-analyzed; validation needed.

PBMCs were not maintained or expanded in culture before analysis. Clones were sequenced by immunoSEQ multiplex PCR, and TCRdb holds only the in-frame ones, with some missing. The sample has about 80,000 clones, around 80% seen once; the top ten hold around 3.1%. V was cut by 5 bases and J by 7 bases, with 15 bases left in between. Looked up from germline, CDR1 is SNHLY and CDR2 is FYNNEI. CDR3 length equals 14 residues. The sample consisted of PBMCs, taken before nivolumab (anti-PD-1) treatment. The receptor was derived from a person aged 35 to 85 with oral cavity squamous cell carcinoma. The rearrangement uses TRBV2 and TRBJ2-1, with TRBD2 as a possible D gene (5 bases). CDR3 protein: CASSPDGKGNEQFF. For the CDR3, the DNA is TGTGCCAGCAGTCCGGACGGGAAAGGGAATGAGCAGTTCTTC.